The 18 T cell receptor beta chains given below trace back to one sample, sequenced in a study of blood T cell repertoires in COVID-19. Using immunoSEQ multiplex PCR, the repertoire was profiled, and TCRdb retains in-frame clones only, with some absent. The sample has more than 45,000 clones; around 80% are singletons. Material: peripheral blood. These receptor sequences come from a woman aged 60 to 75 with acute or convalescent COVID-19.

V and J are TRBV27 and TRBJ1-2, with unresolved D. With 3 bases removed from V and 2 bases from J, the gap between germline ends came to 7 bases. CDR1 and CDR2 from the germline V gene are MNHEY and SMNVEV (reference sequence). The CDR3 length is 13 residues. In DNA form, the CDR3 reads TGTGCCAGCAGTTTTGACTGGAACTATGGCTACACCTTC. It translates to CASSFDWNYGYTF.

This clone was counted a few times. The chain joins TRBV29-1 to TRBJ2-7; D uncertain. Germline loops: CDR1 SQVTM, CDR2 ANQGSEA. V lost 4 bases to trimming and J lost 3 bases, with 13 bases between them. The CDR3 has 13 amino acids. CDR3 loop: CSVASPLNYEQYF. CDR3 DNA: TGCAGCGTTGCGAGTCCACTTAACTACGAGCAGTACTTC.

The CDR3: CASSATGLTGEAFF. The CDR3 DNA sequence: TGTGCCAGCAGTGCGACAGGGTTGACGGGTGAAGCTTTCTTT. The chain has TRBV2 and TRBJ1-1; 7 bases align to TRBD1. Germline lookup yields CDR1 SNHLY and CDR2 FYNNEI. The CDR3 contains 14 residues. V dropped 4 bases and J dropped 7; count of bases not matched to a gene: 9.

This clone is categorized as medium-sized (0.01 to 0.1%). The chain joins TRBV19 to TRBJ1-4, with D perhaps TRBD1 (5 bases). V was trimmed by 2 bases and J by 13 bases, leaving 14 bases between them. This CDR3 contains 13 residues. The germline CDR1 and CDR2 sequences are LNHDA and SQIVND (reference sequence). CDR3 protein: CASSILLNDRLFF. The CDR3 DNA reads TGTGCCAGTAGTATACTTTTGAACGACAGACTGTTTTTT.

J is TRBJ1-1 and V is TRBV6-6; 9 bases fit TRBD1. V gave up 5 bases and J gave up 4 bases; unmatched junction bases: 5. The CDR3 is 14 residues long. Germline CDR1 is MNHNY and CDR2 is SVGAGI (reference sequence). This CDR3 is CASSQTGGITEAFF. DNA for the CDR3: TGTGCCAGCAGTCAGACAGGGGGGATCACTGAAGCTTTCTTT.

J is TRBJ1-2 and V is TRBV7-9; D not resolved. Germline CDR1 is SEHNR and CDR2 is FQNEAQ (reference sequence). CDR3 size: 15 residues. Trimming cost V 3 bases and J 0 bases, with 11 bases left between them. The CDR3 reads CASSFFLGANYGYTF. The CDR3, as DNA: TGTGCCAGCAGCTTCTTTCTGGGAGCTAACTATGGCTACACCTTC. Full variable domain (rest looked up from reference TRBV7-9 and TRBJ1-2): DTGVSQNPRHKITKRGQNVTFRCDPISEHNRLYWYRQTLGQGPEFLTYFQNEAQLEKSRLLSDRFSAERPKGSFSTLEIQRTEQGDSAMYLCASSFFLGANYGYTFGSGTRLTVV.

This clone was found a few times. This chain joins TRBV6-1 and TRBJ1-4; the D gene is possibly TRBD1 (5 bases). Germline CDR1 and CDR2: MNHNS and SASEGT. The CDR3 extends over 17 amino acids. V dropped 2 bases and J dropped 1 base, with 14 bases sitting between them. CDR3 in amino acids: CASSERTTLLTNEKLFF. The CDR3 bases are TGTGCCAGCAGTGAAAGGACAACTCTACTAACTAATGAAAAACTGTTTTTT.

This clone turned up a few times. V gene TRBV19 combines with J gene TRBJ2-3; 10 bases map to TRBD2. J was trimmed by 2 bases and V by 8 bases; bases with no gene match: 7. The CDR3 covers 15 residues. CDR1 LNHDA and CDR2 SQIVND come from the germline V gene (reference sequence). The CDR3 DNA follows: TGTGCCAGTCGGGAGACTAGCGGGTCCACAGATACGCAGTATTTT. Amino acid sequence: CASRETSGSTDTQYF.

The chain couples TRBV6-1 to TRBJ1-4; 9 bases are a match to TRBD1. Trimming at V came to 3 bases and at J to 7 bases, leaving 6 bases not matched to a gene. This CDR3 region has 15 residues. CDR1 MNHNS and CDR2 SASEGT come from the germline V gene. The chain's CDR3 is CASSDGGQGFEKLFF. The CDR3 coding sequence is TGTGCCAGCAGTGATGGAGGACAGGGGTTTGAAAAACTGTTTTTT.

The chain is built from TRBV27 and TRBJ1-1; tentative D call: TRBD1 (5 bases). This CDR3 comprises 18 residues. CDR1 and CDR2 from the germline V gene are MNHEY and SMNVEV (reference sequence). Trimming pared 5 bases from V and 3 bases from J, leaving 25 bases between. The CDR3 sequence is CASSPASVIGEVYTEAFF. The CDR3 nucleotides are TGTGCCAGCAGTCCGGCTTCAGTAATAGGGGAGGTTTACACTGAAGCTTTCTTT.

This sequence joins TRBV21-1 and TRBJ1-5. TRBV21-1 is described as a pseudogene. The length of the CDR3 is 13 residues. The CDR3 nucleotides read TGTGCCAGCAGCAAAGCCACCGGTCAGCCCCAGCATTTT. Amino acids: CASSKATGQPQHF.

The rearrangement uses TRBV4-3 and TRBJ1-2; 8 bases map to TRBD1. V dropped 4 bases and J dropped 3; count of bases not matched to a gene: 10. Germline CDR1 is LGHNA and CDR2 is YSLEER. The CDR3 spans 16 residues. CDR3 sequence reads: CASSRNTLTGDYGYTF. The DNA for the CDR3 is TGCGCCAGCAGCCGCAACACCTTGACAGGGGACTATGGCTACACCTTC.

The genes are TRBV5-5 and TRBJ2-1; no reliable D call. The CDR3 contains 14 residues. V was shortened by 0 bases and J by 5 bases, with 9 bases between the two germline ends. CDR1 is SGHKS and CDR2 is YYEKEE in the germline V gene (reference sequence). The CDR3 DNA sequence: TGTGCCAGCAGCTTGGTCAGACTTAACAATGAGCAGTTCTTC. Protein product: CASSLVRLNNEQFF.

This clone came up once. V usage is TRBV28 and J usage is TRBJ2-3; 7 nucleotides agree with TRBD1. The CDR3 sequence is 15 residues long. Trimming at V came to 6 bases and at J to 3 bases, leaving 9 bases not matched to a gene. The germline gives CDR1 MDHEN, CDR2 SYDVKM. The CDR3 region has the DNA TGTGCCAGCAGGCCTCGAGGGGGCTCAACAGATACGCAGTATTTT. This translates into CASRPRGGSTDTQYF.

The chain is built from TRBV5-6 and TRBJ2-7; D unresolved. CDR1 and CDR2 (germline): SGHDT, YYEEEE. Trimming shortened V by 0 bases and J by 0 bases, and 7 bases separated the two germline ends. This CDR3 has 14 residues. The CDR3 region is CASSLARFSYEQYF. The DNA for the CDR3 is TGTGCCAGCAGCTTGGCCCGGTTCTCCTACGAGCAGTACTTC. The full variable domain, in which reference TRBV5-6 and TRBJ2-7 provide the parts outside the CDR3, is DAGVTQSPTHLIKTRGQQVTLRCSPKSGHDTVSWYQQALGQGPQFIFQYYEEEERQRGNFPDRFSGHQFPNYSSELNVNALLLGDSALYLCASSLARFSYEQYFGPGTRLTVT.

This chain connects TRBV6-1 to TRBJ2-1, with 14 bases identical to TRBD2. J was trimmed by 6 bases and V by 6 bases; bases with no gene match: 4. Germline V gene sequence: CDR1 MNHNS, CDR2 SASEGT. This CDR3 has 15 amino acids. CDR3 residues: CASRQGLAGGNEQFF. The CDR3 DNA reads as TGTGCCAGCAGACAAGGACTAGCGGGAGGCAATGAGCAGTTCTTC.

This chain connects TRBV2 to TRBJ2-7, with D perhaps TRBD1 (5 bases). The germline V gene has CDR1 SNHLY and CDR2 FYNNEI. The V gene lost 6 bases and the J gene lost 3 bases, with 15 bases spanning the gap. The CDR3 runs to 14 residues. The CDR3 region is CASRQDGVFYEQYF. The CDR3 bases are TGTGCCAGCAGACAGGACGGAGTTTTCTACGAGCAGTACTTC.

This clone was counted between two and nine times. The chain employs TRBV11-2 and TRBJ2-3; a weak D match, TRBD1 (5 bases). CDR3 length: 15 residues. With 5 bases removed from V and 0 bases from J, the gap between germline ends came to 12 bases. CDR1 SGHAT and CDR2 FQNNGV come from the germline V gene. The CDR3 coding sequence is TGTGCCAGCAGCCCCGGACAAACTAGCACAGATACGCAGTATTTT. Translation: CASSPGQTSTDTQYF.